This TCR beta chain was documented in a study of STAT3 mutations in large granular lymphocyte leukemia. Whole-study context: Approximately 40% of treated T-LGLL patients showed hematologic response to immunosuppression.

Germline V gene data show CDR1 as KGHSH and CDR2 as LQKENI. Trimming at V came to 2 bases and at J to 5 bases, leaving 7 bases not matched to a gene. CDR3 length: 15 amino acids. A remark on this clone: Its antigen is unknown.

The study's findings and limits: Suggested: STAT3 mutation was not the ancestral event for these clonal expansions. At least one immunodominant TCR beta clonotype appeared in every T-cell large granular lymphocyte leukemia patient.

Assay: immunoSEQ multiplex PCR; the TCRdb copy retains only in-frame clones and omits some. Among some 31,000 clones listed, around 85% were seen once. The TCR was taken from a man in his sixties with T-cell large granular lymphocyte leukemia. Some clones in this sample may be carry-over from other donors' samples. The genes are TRBV18 and TRBJ2-7; 9 nucleotides agree with TRBD2. Sequencing was done on a sample of peripheral blood mononuclear cells. The CDR3 coding sequence is TGTGCCAGCTCACCATTAGCGGGAGTCGTCCACGAGCAGTACTTC. This gives the protein CASSPLAGVVHEQYF.